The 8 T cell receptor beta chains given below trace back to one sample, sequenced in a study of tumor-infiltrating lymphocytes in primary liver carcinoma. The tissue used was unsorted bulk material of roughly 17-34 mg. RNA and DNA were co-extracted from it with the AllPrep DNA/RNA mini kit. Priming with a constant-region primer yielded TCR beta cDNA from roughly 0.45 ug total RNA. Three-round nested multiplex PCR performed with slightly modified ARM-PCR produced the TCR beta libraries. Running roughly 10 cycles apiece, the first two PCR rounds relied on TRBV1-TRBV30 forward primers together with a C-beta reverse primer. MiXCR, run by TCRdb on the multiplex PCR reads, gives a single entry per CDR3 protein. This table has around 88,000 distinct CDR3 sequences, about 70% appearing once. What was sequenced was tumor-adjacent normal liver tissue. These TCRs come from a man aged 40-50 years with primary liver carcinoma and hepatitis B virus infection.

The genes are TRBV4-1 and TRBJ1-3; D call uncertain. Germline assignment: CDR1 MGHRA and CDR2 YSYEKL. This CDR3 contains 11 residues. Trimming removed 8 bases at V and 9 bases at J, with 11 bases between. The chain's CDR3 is CASGRARTIYF. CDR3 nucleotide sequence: TGCGCCAGCGGCCGGGCGCGCACCATATATTTT.

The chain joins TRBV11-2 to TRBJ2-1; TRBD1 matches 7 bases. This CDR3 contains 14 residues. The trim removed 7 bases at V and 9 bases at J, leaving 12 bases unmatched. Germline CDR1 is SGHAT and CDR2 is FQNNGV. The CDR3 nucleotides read TGTGCCAGCACCAATGGACAGGCAAACATTGAGCAGTTCTTC. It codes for CASTNGQANIEQFF.

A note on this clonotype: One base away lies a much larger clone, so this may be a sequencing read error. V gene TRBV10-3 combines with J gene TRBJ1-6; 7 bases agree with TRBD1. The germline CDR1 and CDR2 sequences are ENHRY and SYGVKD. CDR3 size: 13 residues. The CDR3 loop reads CAIGGTDNSSLHF. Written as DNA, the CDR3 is TGTGCCATCGGGGGGACAGACAATTCATCCCTCCACTTT.

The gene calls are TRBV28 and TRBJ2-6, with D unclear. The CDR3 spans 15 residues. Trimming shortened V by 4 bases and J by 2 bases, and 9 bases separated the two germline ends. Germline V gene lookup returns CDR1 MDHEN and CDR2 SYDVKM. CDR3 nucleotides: TGTGCCAGCAGTTCGCCCTCCGCTGGGGCCAACGTCCTGACTTTC. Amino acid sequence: CASSSPSAGANVLTF.

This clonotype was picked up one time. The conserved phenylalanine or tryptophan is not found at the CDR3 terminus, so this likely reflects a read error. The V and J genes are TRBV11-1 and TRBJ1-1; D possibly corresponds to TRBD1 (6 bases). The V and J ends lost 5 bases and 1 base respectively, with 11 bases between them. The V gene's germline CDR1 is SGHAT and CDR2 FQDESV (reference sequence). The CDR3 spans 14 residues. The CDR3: CASSPGQTNTEAFL. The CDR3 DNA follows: TGTGCCAGCAGCCCAGGACAGACGAACACTGAAGCTTTCCTT.

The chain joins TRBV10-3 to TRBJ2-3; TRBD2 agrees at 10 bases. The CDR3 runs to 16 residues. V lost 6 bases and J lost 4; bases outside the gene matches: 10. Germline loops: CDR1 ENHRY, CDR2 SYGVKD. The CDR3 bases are TGTGCCATCAGCCTGGGACTAGCGAGTATTGCAGATACGCAGTATTTT. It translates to CAISLGLASIADTQYF.

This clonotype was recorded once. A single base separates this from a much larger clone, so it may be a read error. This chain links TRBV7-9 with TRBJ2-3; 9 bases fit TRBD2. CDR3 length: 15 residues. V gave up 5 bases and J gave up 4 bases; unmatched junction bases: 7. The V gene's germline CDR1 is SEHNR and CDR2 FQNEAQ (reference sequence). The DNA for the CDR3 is TGTGCCAGCAGCCTTTCGGGACTAGCAGCAGATACGCAGTATTTT. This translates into CASSLSGLAADTQYF.

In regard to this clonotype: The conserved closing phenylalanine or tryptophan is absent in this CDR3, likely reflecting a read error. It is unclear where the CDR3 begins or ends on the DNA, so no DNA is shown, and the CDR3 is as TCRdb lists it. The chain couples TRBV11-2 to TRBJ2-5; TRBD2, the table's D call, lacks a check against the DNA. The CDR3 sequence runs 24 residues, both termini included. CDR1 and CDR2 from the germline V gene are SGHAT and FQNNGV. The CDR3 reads CSSRSRDSALYLCASSLVLETQYY.